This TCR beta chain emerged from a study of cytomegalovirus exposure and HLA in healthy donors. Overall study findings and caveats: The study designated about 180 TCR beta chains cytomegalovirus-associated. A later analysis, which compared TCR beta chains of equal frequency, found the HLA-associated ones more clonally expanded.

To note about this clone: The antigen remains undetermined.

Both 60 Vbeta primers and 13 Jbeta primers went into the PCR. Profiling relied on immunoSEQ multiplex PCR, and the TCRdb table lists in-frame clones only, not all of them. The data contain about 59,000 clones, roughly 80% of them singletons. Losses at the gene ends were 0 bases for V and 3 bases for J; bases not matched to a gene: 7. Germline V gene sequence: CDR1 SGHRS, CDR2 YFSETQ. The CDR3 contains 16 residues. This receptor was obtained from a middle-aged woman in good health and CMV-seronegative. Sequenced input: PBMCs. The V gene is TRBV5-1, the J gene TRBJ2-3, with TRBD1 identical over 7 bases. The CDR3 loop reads CASSLEAGGFTDTQYF. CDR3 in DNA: TGCGCCAGCAGCTTGGAGGCAGGGGGTTTTACAGATACGCAGTATTTT. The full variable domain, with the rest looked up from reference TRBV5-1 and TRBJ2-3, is KAGVTQTPRYLIKTRGQQVTLSCSPISGHRSVSWYQQTPGQGLQFLFEYFSETQRNKGNFPGRFSGRQFSNSRSEMNVSTLELGDSALYLCASSLEAGGFTDTQYFGPGTRLTVL.